This TCR beta chain was obtained from a study of control samples from healthy donors and cancer patients. Libraries were prepared by immunoSEQ multiplex PCR; TCRdb keeps only in-frame clonotypes and omits some of them. The table lists about 69,000 clones, roughly 84% of them singletons. Looked up from germline, CDR1 is LNHDA and CDR2 is SQIVND (reference sequence). The ends were cut back, 4 bases at V and 4 bases at J, with 16 bases in the middle. The CDR3 runs 15 residues. The V call is TRBV19, the J call TRBJ1-1, with a tentative D call TRBD1 (5 bases). The source is a woman aged 50 to 65 with lung cancer. The specimen sequenced was PBMCs. This chain's CDR3 is CASSTTGTVLTEAFF. The CDR3 DNA sequence: TGTGCCAGTAGTACGACTGGGACGGTCCTCACTGAAGCTTTCTTT.